This entry lists 5 T cell receptor beta chains sequenced from one sample in a study of cytotoxic CD8 clonotypes in ibrutinib-treated CLL. Assay used: immunoSEQ multiplex PCR; TCRdb lists only in-frame clones, some missing. The profile covers some 200,000 clones, with roughly 79% appearing a single time and 9.5% to 12% taken by the ten largest. This specimen was PBMCs, taken after 12 months of ibrutinib treatment. Receptor source: a human donor with chronic lymphocytic leukemia.

The chain joins TRBV18 to TRBJ1-1; 10 bases map to TRBD1. CDR1 is KGHSH and CDR2 is LQKENI in the germline V gene. The CDR3 has 15 residues. V lost 3 bases to trimming and J lost 5 bases; unmatched junction nucleotides: 6. CDR3 bases: TGTGCCAGCTCACCGACAGGGGGCTCGCCAACTGAAGCTTTCTTT. It yields the protein CASSPTGGSPTEAFF.

This chain uses TRBV15 with TRBJ1-1; 7 nucleotides line up with TRBD1. CDR1 and CDR2 (germline): LNHNV, YYDKDF (reference sequence). After removal of 3 bases from V and 6 bases from J, the junction contained 10 bases not matched to a gene. There are 15 residues in the CDR3. The CDR3 DNA follows: TGTGCCACCAGCAGGAGCCCCATGACAGGGTCTGAAGCTTTCTTT. Amino acids: CATSRSPMTGSEAFF.

The V call is TRBV5-6, the J call TRBJ1-5; tentative D call: TRBD1 (5 bases). Germline assignment: CDR1 SGHDT and CDR2 YYEEEE. The CDR3 has 15 amino acids. V was clipped by 4 bases and J by 0 bases, with 11 bases between them. CDR3 loop: CASSPGPNSNQPQHF. The CDR3 DNA sequence: TGTGCCAGCAGCCCGGGACCTAATAGCAATCAGCCCCAGCATTTT.

The CDR3 region is CASSISGLMNTEAFF. The CDR3 DNA reads TGTGCCAGTAGTATCAGCGGTCTCATGAACACTGAAGCTTTCTTT. The genes are TRBV19 and TRBJ1-1; no clear D. V gave up 3 bases and J gave up 0 bases, with 11 bases separating them. The germline gives CDR1 LNHDA, CDR2 SQIVND (reference sequence). This CDR3 has 15 amino acids.

The count of this clone is one. Other DNA sequences in the same sample also yield this CDR3. The chain uses TRBV9 and TRBJ1-3, with D perhaps matching TRBD1 (5 bases). V lost 2 bases and J 0 bases, leaving 9 bases between the germline ends. Germline V gives CDR1 SGDLS, CDR2 YYNGEE. The CDR3 consists of 15 residues. The CDR3 loop is CASSVGGSSGNTIYF. DNA for the CDR3: TGTGCCAGCAGCGTGGGGGGGAGCTCTGGAAACACCATATATTTT.